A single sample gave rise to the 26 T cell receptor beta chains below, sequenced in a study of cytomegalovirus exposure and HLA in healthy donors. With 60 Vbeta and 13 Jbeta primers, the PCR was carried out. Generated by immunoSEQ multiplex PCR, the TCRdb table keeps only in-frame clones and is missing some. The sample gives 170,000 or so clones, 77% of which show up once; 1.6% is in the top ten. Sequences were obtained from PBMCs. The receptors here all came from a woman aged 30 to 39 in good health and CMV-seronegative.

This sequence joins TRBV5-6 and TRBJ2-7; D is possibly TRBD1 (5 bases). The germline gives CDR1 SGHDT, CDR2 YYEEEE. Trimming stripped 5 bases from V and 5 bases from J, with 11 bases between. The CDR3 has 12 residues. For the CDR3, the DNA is TGTGCCAGCAGTAGGGGTTGGAACGAGCAGTACTTC. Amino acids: CASSRGWNEQYF.

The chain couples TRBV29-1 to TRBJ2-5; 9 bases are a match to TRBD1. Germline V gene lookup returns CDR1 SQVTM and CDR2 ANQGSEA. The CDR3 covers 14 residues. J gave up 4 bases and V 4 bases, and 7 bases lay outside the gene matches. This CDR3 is CSVGRTGEGETQYF. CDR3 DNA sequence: TGCAGCGTTGGGAGGACAGGGGAAGGAGAGACCCAGTACTTC.

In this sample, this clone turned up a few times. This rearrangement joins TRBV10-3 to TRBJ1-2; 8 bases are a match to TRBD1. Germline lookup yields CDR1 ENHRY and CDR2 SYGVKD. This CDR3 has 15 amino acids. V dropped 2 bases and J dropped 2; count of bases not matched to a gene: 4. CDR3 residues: CAISERQGKNYGYTF. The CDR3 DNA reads TGTGCCATCAGTGAGCGACAGGGGAAGAACTATGGCTACACCTTC.

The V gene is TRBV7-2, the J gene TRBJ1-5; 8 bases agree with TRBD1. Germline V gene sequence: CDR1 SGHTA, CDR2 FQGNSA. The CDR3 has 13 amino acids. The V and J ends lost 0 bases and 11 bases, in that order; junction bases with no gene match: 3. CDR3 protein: CASSLATGAAQHF. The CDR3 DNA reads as TGTGCCAGCAGCTTAGCGACAGGGGCGGCCCAGCATTTT.

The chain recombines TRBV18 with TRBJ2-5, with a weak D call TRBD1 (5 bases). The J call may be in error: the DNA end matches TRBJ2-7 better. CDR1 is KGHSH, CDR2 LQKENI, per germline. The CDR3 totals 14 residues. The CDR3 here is CASSPQKGAYEQYF. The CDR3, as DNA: TGTGCCAGCTCACCACAAAAAGGGGCCTACGAGCAGTACTTC.

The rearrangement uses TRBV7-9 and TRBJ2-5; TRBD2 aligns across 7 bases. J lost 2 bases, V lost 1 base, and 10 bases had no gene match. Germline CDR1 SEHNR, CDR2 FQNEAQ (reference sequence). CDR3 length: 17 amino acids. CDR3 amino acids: CASSLGGRGRLQETQYF. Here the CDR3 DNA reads TGTGCCAGCAGCTTAGGAGGGCGGGGGAGGCTTCAAGAGACCCAGTACTTC.

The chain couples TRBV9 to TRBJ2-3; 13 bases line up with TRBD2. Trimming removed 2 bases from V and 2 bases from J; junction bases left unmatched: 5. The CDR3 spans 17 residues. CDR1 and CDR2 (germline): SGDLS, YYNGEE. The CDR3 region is CASSVLGLAGDTDTQYF. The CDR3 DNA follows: TGTGCCAGCAGCGTTTTAGGACTAGCGGGGGACACAGATACGCAGTATTTT.

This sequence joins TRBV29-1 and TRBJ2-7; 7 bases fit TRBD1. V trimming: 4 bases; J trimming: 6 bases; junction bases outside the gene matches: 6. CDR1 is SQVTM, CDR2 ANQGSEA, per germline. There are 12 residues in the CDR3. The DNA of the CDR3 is TGCAGCGTTGCCCCCCACAGGGGCGAGCAGTACTTC. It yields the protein CSVAPHRGEQYF.

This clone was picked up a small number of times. CDR3 sequence reads: CASSLERVEQFF. CDR3 DNA: TGTGCCAGCAGCTTAGAGAGAGTGGAGCAGTTCTTC. The chain couples TRBV7-9 to TRBJ2-1, with unresolved D. Germline V gene data show CDR1 as SEHNR and CDR2 as FQNEAQ (reference sequence). V lost 1 base and J 10 bases, leaving 8 bases between the germline ends. The CDR3 consists of 12 residues.

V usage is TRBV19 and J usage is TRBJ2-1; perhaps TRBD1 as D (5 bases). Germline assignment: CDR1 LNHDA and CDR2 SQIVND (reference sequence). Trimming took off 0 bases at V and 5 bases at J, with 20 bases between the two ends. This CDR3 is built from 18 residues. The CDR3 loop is CASSIDPSGKGRHNEQFF. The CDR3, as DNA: TGTGCCAGTAGTATAGATCCCTCAGGGAAGGGAAGACACAATGAGCAGTTCTTC.

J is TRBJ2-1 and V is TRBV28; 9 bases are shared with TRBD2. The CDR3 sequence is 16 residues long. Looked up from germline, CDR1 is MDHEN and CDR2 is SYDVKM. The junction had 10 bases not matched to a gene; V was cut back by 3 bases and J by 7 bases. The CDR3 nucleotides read TGTGCCAGCAGTTTTCTAGGGACTAGCAGCCTGAATGAGCAGTTCTTC. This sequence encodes CASSFLGTSSLNEQFF.

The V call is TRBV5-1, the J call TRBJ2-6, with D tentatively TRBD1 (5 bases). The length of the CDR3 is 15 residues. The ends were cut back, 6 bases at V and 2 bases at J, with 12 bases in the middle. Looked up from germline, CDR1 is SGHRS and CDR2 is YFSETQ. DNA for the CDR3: TGCGCCAGCACCCAAGTAGGGGCTGGGGCCAACGTCCTGACTTTC. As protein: CASTQVGAGANVLTF.

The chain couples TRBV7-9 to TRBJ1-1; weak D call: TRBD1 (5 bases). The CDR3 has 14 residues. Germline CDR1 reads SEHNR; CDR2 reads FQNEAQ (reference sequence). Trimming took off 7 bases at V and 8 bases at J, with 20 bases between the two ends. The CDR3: CASNPWGGPQEAFF. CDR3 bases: TGTGCCAGCAACCCATGGGGGGGACCCCAGGAAGCTTTCTTT.

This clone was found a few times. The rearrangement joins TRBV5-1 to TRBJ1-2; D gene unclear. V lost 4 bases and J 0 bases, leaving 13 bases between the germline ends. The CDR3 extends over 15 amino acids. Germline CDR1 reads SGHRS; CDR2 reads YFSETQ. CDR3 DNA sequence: TGCGCCAGCAGCCCCTCCGCCAGTACTAACTATGGCTACACCTTC. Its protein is CASSPSASTNYGYTF.

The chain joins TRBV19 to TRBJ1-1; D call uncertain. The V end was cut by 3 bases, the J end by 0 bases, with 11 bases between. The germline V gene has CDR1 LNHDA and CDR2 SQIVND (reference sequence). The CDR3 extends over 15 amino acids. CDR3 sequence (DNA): TGTGCCAGTAGTATTTCAAGCCGCATGAACACTGAAGCTTTCTTT. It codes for CASSISSRMNTEAFF.

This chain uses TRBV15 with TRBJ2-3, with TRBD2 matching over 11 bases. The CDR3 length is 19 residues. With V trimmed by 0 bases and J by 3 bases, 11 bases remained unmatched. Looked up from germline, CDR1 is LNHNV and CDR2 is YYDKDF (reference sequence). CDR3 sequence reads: CATSRDVLAGGPATDTQYF. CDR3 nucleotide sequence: TGTGCCACCAGCAGAGATGTGTTAGCGGGAGGGCCCGCGACAGATACGCAGTATTTT.

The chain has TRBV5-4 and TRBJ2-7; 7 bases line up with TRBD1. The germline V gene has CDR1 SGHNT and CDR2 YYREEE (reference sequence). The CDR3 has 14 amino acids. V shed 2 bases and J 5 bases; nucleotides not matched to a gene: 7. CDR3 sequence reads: CASSFRGPNNEQYF. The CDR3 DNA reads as TGTGCCAGCAGCTTTAGGGGGCCGAATAACGAGCAGTACTTC. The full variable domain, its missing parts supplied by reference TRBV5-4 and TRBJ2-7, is ETGVTQSPTHLIKTRGQQVTLRCSSQSGHNTVSWYQQALGQGPQFIFQYYREEENGRGNFPPRFSGLQFPNYSSELNVNALELDDSALYLCASSFRGPNNEQYFGPGTRLTVT.

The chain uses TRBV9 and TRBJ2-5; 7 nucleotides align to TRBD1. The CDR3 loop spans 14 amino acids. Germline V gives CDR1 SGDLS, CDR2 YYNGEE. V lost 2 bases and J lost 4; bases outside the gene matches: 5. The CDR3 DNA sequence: TGTGCCAGCAGCGTGGGACAGCCCCTAGAGACCCAGTACTTC. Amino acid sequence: CASSVGQPLETQYF.

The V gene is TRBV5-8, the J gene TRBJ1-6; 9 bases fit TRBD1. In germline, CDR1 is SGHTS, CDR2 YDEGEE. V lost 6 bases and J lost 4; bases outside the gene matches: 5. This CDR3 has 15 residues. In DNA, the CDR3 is TGTGCCAGCACCGGACAGGGGACTTATAATTCACCCCTCCACTTT. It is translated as CASTGQGTYNSPLHF.

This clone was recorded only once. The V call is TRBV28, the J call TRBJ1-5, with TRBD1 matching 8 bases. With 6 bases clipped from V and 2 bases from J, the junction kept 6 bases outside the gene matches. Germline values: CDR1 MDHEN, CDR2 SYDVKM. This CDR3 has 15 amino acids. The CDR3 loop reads CASRSTGGRNQPQHF. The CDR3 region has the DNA TGTGCCAGCAGGTCAACAGGGGGACGCAATCAGCCCCAGCATTTT.

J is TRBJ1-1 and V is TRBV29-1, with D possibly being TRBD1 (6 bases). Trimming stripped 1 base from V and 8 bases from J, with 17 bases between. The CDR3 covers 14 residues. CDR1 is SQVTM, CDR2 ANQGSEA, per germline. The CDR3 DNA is TGCAGCGTTGAAGCGTTACAGGACAGTAAAGAAGCTTTCTTT. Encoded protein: CSVEALQDSKEAFF.

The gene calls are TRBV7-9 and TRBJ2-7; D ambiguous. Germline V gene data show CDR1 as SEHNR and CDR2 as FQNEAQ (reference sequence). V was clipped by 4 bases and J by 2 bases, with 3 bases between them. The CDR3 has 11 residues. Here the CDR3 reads CASSSAYEQYF. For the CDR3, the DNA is TGTGCCAGCAGCTCAGCCTACGAGCAGTACTTC.

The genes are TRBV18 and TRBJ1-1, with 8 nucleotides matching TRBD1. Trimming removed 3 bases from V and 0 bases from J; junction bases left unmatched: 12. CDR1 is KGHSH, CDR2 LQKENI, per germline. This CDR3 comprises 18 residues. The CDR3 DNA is TGTGCCAGCTCACCCGGCGGGACAGGTTTTTTTATGAACACTGAAGCTTTCTTT. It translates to CASSPGGTGFFMNTEAFF.

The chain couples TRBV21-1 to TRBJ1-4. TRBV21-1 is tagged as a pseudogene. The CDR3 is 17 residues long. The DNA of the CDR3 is TGTGCCAGCAGCTTGGGGAGGGGACGAGAGACTAATGAAAAACTGTTTTTT. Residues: CASSLGRGRETNEKLFF.

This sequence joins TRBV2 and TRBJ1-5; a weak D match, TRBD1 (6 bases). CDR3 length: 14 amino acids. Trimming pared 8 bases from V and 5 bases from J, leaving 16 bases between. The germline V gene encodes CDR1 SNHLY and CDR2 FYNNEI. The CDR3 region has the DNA TGTGCCAGCCAAACGGGGCAGGGGCATCAGCCCCAGCATTTT. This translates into CASQTGQGHQPQHF.

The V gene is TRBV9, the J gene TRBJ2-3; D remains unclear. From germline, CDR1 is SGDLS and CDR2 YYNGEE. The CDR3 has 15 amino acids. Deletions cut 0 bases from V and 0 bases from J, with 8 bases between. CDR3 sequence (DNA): TGTGCCAGCAGCGTAGCGAGGAGAAGCACAGATACGCAGTATTTT. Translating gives CASSVARRSTDTQYF.